One TCR beta chain is described in this entry. No cognate antigen has been identified for it. No base qualities exist here, and no much larger clone lies one base off it. This entry is derived from a study of OX40 agonist ivuxolimab in advanced cancers. For the study in its entirety: Ivuxolimab was a fully human IgG2 agonistic monoclonal antibody targeting the costimulatory receptor OX40 (CD134). In the dose-escalation cohort, 75% to 85% of patients were male, and the mean age was around 65 years with a range of roughly 23 to 79. Prior anti-PD-1, anti-PD-L1 or anti-CTLA-4 therapy was permitted, and checkpoint inhibitors had been received by around 40% of dose-escalation patients. The purpose of peripheral TCRbeta sequencing was to test whether ivuxolimab changed TCR sequence diversity and led to clonal T-cell expansion. The monotherapy dose-escalation portion (N ≈ 52 patients) of the phase I ivuxolimab trial is reported in the paper. Intravenous ivuxolimab was administered to patients every 2 weeks at six dose levels: 0.01, 0.1, 0.3, 1.5, 3 and 10 mg/kg. Of the roughly 53 patients in dose escalation, about 20 had hepatocellular carcinoma, about 15 had melanoma, 9 had renal cell carcinoma and 9 had head and neck cancer. Partial responses occurred in three dose-escalation patients, of whom one had hepatocellular carcinoma and two had cutaneous melanoma. General study outcomes and caveats: The antigen specificity of the clonally expanded peripheral T cells was not determined. In the 0.1-3.0 mg/kg groups, partial responders had among the lowest normalized peripheral clonal expansion, particularly in CD8+ T cells. After ivuxolimab, CD8+ T cells had more expanded clones than CD4+ T cells on average. Low levels of normalized T-cell clonal expansion were also seen in some nonresponding patients. Clonal expansion of both CD4+ and CD8+ blood T cells was observed from baseline to week 6 at doses 0.1 to 3.0 mg/kg.

To sequence the TCRbeta CDR3 region, genomic DNA was isolated from the sorted cells. The immunoSEQ Assay was used to sequence the TCRbeta CDR3 regions. The immuneACCESS repertoire file appears here via TCRdb, limited to in-frame rearrangements. These files lack a portion of the clones; in checked studies, under half of the deficit traces to unresolved V genes, and the cause of the others is not known. The table for this sample lists 95,000 to 120,000 clones; approximately 89% of them were counted only once. The ten top clones hold approximately 0.69% of the sample. Inclusive of the bounding cysteine and phenylalanine, the CDR3 is 15 residues long. Only the CDR3 DNA is retained, 45 bases long and in frame from the first base. CDR1 and CDR2 are drawn from the germline V gene (reference sequence): LNHNV, YYDKDF. V ends up 2 bases short and J 4 bases short, with an unmatched junction base count of 5.

The trial excluded patients who had a history of autoimmune disease or were on systemic immunosuppression. Peripheral blood for TCR sequencing was drawn from every dose cohort at baseline, at cycle 4 day 1 and at cycle 7 day 1. Samples were obtained from an open-label, multicenter, first-in-human phase I dose-escalation trial of ivuxolimab. The trial enrolled adults with locally advanced or metastatic head and neck squamous cell, hepatocellular, melanoma or renal cell carcinoma. Before TCR sequencing, CD4+ and CD8+ T cells were separately sorted from peripheral blood. The rearranged chain carries TRBV15 and TRBJ2-3; TRBD2 lines up with 8 middle nucleotides. This sequence was found in an adult with an advanced solid tumor such as melanoma, head and neck, liver or kidney cancer. Sequencing used CD4+ or CD8+ T cells sorted from blood, obtained in a trial of the OX40 agonist ivuxolimab. At the DNA level, the sequence is TGTGCCACCAGCAGATCACCGGGACTAGCAGATACGCAGTATTTT. It specifies CATSRSPGLADTQYF.